Below, one TCR beta chain is given with its context. Its recognized antigen is unknown. No much larger clonotype is one base removed from it; base qualities were not supplied. Ends trimmed: V by 0 bases, J by 9 bases; bases unmatched to a gene: 7. CDR1 is given as SGHKS and CDR2 as YYEKEE, both from the germline V gene (reference sequence). Taken from cysteine to phenylalanine, the CDR3 has 14 residues. CDR3 DNA is the only sequence kept; it has 42 bases, read in frame from the first base. This record comes from a study of blood T cell repertoires in COVID-19 (dated by TCRdb to 2019 to 2021). In the study overall: The collaborator samples originated in the United States, Italy and Spain and spanned the acute and convalescent phases of COVID-19. Sample metadata almost always included a de-identified subject ID, COVID-19 status, age in years and sex. The dataset comprised deeply sampled blood TCRbeta repertoires from subjects exposed to, actively infected with, or recovered from COVID-19. Where available, HLA class I and class II types were obtained from metadata supplied by the sample provider rather than from assay-based typing. Samples were obtained from the ongoing ImmuneRACE study (first 160 participants) and from some 1,200 subjects provided by 6 global collaborators. The repertoires were made available in a free public database intended to serve as a resource for research on the immune response to SARS-CoV-2. The material from the prospective study consisted of cDNA or gDNA derived from T cells, B-cell-depleted T cells, or PBMCs. What the study reported, not specific to this receptor: The quantity of clinical and demographic metadata differed by source and by participant and was supplied without curation.

Participants in the prospective study were enrolled through a virtual design, were aged about 18 to 100 years, and lived in about two dozen United States geographic areas. In the prospective study, participants were assigned to cohorts based on the clinical history participants reported in a screening survey and a study questionnaire. Exposed participants had been in contact with someone with a PCR-confirmed or clinician-diagnosed COVID-19 case within 2 weeks of study entry. Mobile phlebotomists in the prospective study collected whole blood, serum and a nasopharyngeal or oropharyngeal swab from every participant. Participants in the prospective study had the option to provide additional blood draws and questionnaires over an approximately 2-month period. Before DNA extraction, blood samples from the prospective study were shipped at room temperature or frozen. TCRbeta CDR3 regions were amplified from genomic DNA by means of the immunoSEQ Assay, a bias-controlled multiplex PCR. Turning to the authors' computational methods: The number of nucleated cells in each sample was estimated by amplification of reference gene primers within the assay. To quantify the absolute abundance of each unique TCRbeta CDR3 rearrangement, sequence reads were collapsed and filtered. Productive Simpson clonality was computed per sample as the square root of Simpson's diversity index over productive rearrangements. TCRdb's version of the immuneACCESS table is confined to in-frame rearrangements and falls short of the full clone set. An unresolved V gene accounts for under half of the shortfall where checked; the remainder is of unknown origin. D and trimming come from the DNA, and the V and J calls and clone size come from that table. Within this sample are roughly 430,000 clones, with approximately 91% of them counted one time only. Of the sample, 1.4% is held by the ten largest clones.

This clonotype was obtained from a woman in her late teens or twenties who had been exposed to COVID-19. The chain was built from TRBV5-5 and TRBJ2-7; 9 bases in the junction line up with TRBD2. Material: PBMCs or T cells enriched from blood (not recorded which). The sequence in DNA is TGTGCCAGCAGCTTGGGGCCTAGCGGGACGTCGCAGTACTTC. Its protein is CASSLGPSGTSQYF.